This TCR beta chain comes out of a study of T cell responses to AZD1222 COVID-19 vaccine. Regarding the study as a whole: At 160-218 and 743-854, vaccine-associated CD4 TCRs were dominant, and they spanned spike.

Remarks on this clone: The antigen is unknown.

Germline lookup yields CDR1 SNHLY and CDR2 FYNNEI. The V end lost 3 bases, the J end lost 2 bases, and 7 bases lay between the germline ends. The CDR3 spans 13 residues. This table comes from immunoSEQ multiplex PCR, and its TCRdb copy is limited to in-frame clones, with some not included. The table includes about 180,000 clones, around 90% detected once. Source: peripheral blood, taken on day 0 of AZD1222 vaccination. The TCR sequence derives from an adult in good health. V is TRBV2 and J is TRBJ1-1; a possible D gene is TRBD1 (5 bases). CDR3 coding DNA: TGTGCCAGCAGTGAGTGGGGCAACACTGAAGCTTTCTTT. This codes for CASSEWGNTEAFF.